By sample share, the clone carrying this T cell receptor beta chain is medium-sized. Its antigen remains unidentified. Study conclusions and caveats: Tumor Treg TCRs overlapped most with tumor naive CD4+ cells. Whole repertoires were not studied in the larger cohort, only one V-J beta rearrangement. Tumor memory CD4+ T cell TCR gene usage was found to cluster with blood and lymph node memory CD4+ cells and with lymph node naive CD4+ cells.

The sorted Tregs were CD4+CD25+CD127-/low cells. Semi-nested PCR with Nested Universal Primer A followed constant-region reverse priming of full-length variable regions. TCRdb used MiXCR to reprocess the 5' RACE reads, holding one entry per CDR3 protein. The sample yields under 45,000 distinct CDR3 sequences, roughly a fifth seen once. Germline V CDR1 and CDR2: DFQATT, SNEGSKA (reference sequence). This CDR3 has 14 residues. Between the trimmed V and J ends, which lost 2 bases and 4 bases, there was a span of 13 bases. The V call is TRBV20-1, the J call TRBJ2-3; tentative D call: TRBD2 (6 bases). The receptor was derived from a female donor with breast cancer. The sequenced material came from Tregs sorted from blood. This CDR3 reads CSARLAPSPDTQYF. The CDR3 region has the DNA TGCAGTGCTAGACTAGCGCCCTCCCCAGATACGCAGTATTTT.